The 3 T cell receptor beta chains given below trace back to one sample, sequenced in a study of CD8 T cells in ankylosing spondylitis. Study-level results: A TCR beta motif made of roughly eight highly homologous variants seemed typical of ankylosing spondylitis blood.

TCRdb itself ran the 5' RACE reads through MiXCR, one entry per CDR3 protein. This table has 750,000 to 850,000 distinct CDR3 sequences, about 12% appearing once. These TCRs' antigens remain unknown. Sequenced input: blood, either unsorted or a sorted T cell fraction (not recorded which). The source of these receptors is a male donor with ankylosing spondylitis.

This clonotype has more than one count but fewer than ten. The V call is TRBV7-2, the J call TRBJ2-1; D is possibly TRBD1 (6 bases). Trimming removed 2 bases from V and 8 bases from J, with 16 bases in between. CDR1 and CDR2 (germline): SGHTA, FQGNSA. The CDR3 loop spans 15 amino acids. CDR3 DNA: TGTGCCAGCAGCTTATTCGACAGGCTAGGGGATGAGCAGTTCTTC. This encodes CASSLFDRLGDEQFF. Full variable domain (outside the CDR3, taken from reference TRBV7-2 and TRBJ2-1): GAGVSQSPSNKVTEKGKDVELRCDPISGHTALYWYRQSLGQGLEFLIYFQGNSAPDKSGLPSDRFSAERTGGSVSTLTIQRTQQEDSAVYLCASSLFDRLGDEQFFGPGTRLTVL.

The rearrangement uses TRBV20-1 and TRBJ1-3, with D hard to call. The length of the CDR3 is 13 residues. The germline V gene encodes CDR1 DFQATT and CDR2 SNEGSKA (reference sequence). Trimming stripped 6 bases from V and 0 bases from J, with 9 bases between. CDR3 sequence: CSATDDSGNTIYF. For the CDR3, the DNA is TGCAGTGCCACGGACGACTCTGGAAACACCATATATTTT.

This clonotype has just a few counts. The chain couples TRBV20-1 to TRBJ1-2; D may be TRBD1 (5 bases). The CDR3 is made up of 15 amino acids. V was cut by 0 bases and J by 5 bases, with 16 bases left in between. The germline gives CDR1 DFQATT, CDR2 SNEGSKA (reference sequence). DNA for the CDR3: TGCAGTGCTAGAGATCGTCCCAGGGAGGGGTATGGCTACACCTTC. It encodes CSARDRPREGYGYTF.